A single sample gave rise to the 22 T cell receptor beta chains below, sequenced in a study of cytomegalovirus exposure and HLA in healthy donors. The study ran its PCR with 60 Vbeta and 13 Jbeta primers. Sequencing used immunoSEQ multiplex PCR; TCRdb keeps in-frame clones, though not all of them. In the table there are 50,000 to 55,000 clones, around 67% of which are singletons. The specimen was PBMCs. Source of these receptors: a woman in her forties or fifties in good health and CMV-seropositive.

This chain links TRBV5-4 with TRBJ1-2; TRBD1 might be the D (5 bases). This CDR3 is 12 amino acids long. From germline, CDR1 is SGHNT and CDR2 YYREEE (reference sequence). V shed 6 bases and J shed 5 bases, with 11 bases lying between them. DNA for the CDR3: TGTGCCAGCACCGACAGTTTTTATGGCTACACCTTC. Translation gives CASTDSFYGYTF. Together with reference TRBV5-4 and TRBJ1-2, the CDR3 gives the full variable domain: ETGVTQSPTHLIKTRGQQVTLRCSSQSGHNTVSWYQQALGQGPQFIFQYYREEENGRGNFPPRFSGLQFPNYSSELNVNALELDDSALYLCASTDSFYGYTFGSGTRLTVV.

This chain links TRBV6-5 with TRBJ2-1; TRBD2 matches 10 bases. Germline CDR1 reads MNHEY; CDR2 reads SVGAGI. V gave up 6 bases and J gave up 4 bases; unmatched junction bases: 6. This CDR3 has 15 residues. CDR3 region: CASRRTSGEYNEQFF. The CDR3 DNA reads TGTGCCAGCAGGAGGACTAGCGGCGAATACAATGAGCAGTTCTTC.

This chain uses TRBV19 with TRBJ1-4; D call uncertain. The CDR3 extends over 15 amino acids. Per germline, CDR1 LNHDA and CDR2 SQIVND (reference sequence). The V gene lost 4 bases and the J gene lost 0 bases, with 9 bases spanning the gap. As DNA, the CDR3 is TGTGCCAGTAGTAAAGCTAATCCAACTAATGAAAAACTGTTTTTT. The encoded protein is CASSKANPTNEKLFF.

The chain has TRBV4-1 and TRBJ1-2, with 7 bases that match TRBD1. The CDR3 is 17 residues long. Germline CDR1 MGHRA, CDR2 YSYEKL. Trimming removed 3 bases from V and 0 bases from J; junction bases left unmatched: 10. CDR3 region: CASSQTTGLGANYGYTF. DNA of the CDR3: TGCGCCAGCAGCCAGACGACAGGGTTAGGGGCTAACTATGGCTACACCTTC.

In its sample, this clone was seen a few times. The chain joins TRBV5-6 to TRBJ2-3, with D possibly matching TRBD2 (5 bases). This CDR3 comprises 13 residues. Trimming took off 0 bases at V and 6 bases at J, with 8 bases between the two ends. The germline V gene has CDR1 SGHDT and CDR2 YYEEEE. The CDR3 sequence: CASSLAGGDTQYF. The DNA for the CDR3 is TGTGCCAGCAGCTTGGCCGGCGGGGATACGCAGTATTTT.

The gene calls are TRBV4-1 and TRBJ2-7; TRBD2 agrees at 7 bases. There are 14 residues in the CDR3. The germline V gene encodes CDR1 MGHRA and CDR2 YSYEKL. V dropped 2 bases and J dropped 1; count of bases not matched to a gene: 2. The CDR3 sequence is CASSQMGGSYEQYF. CDR3 DNA: TGCGCCAGCAGCCAAATGGGGGGGTCCTACGAGCAGTACTTC.

This clone was found many times. This chain connects TRBV5-6 to TRBJ2-5; TRBD2 matches 8 bases. CDR3 length: 14 residues. CDR1 is SGHDT, CDR2 YYEEEE, per germline. V trimming: 7 bases; J trimming: 5 bases; junction bases outside the gene matches: 10. The CDR3 here is CASGSGVPWETQYF. CDR3 sequence (DNA): TGTGCCAGCGGTAGCGGGGTCCCCTGGGAGACCCAGTACTTC.

This clone was observed once. The CDR3 loop reads CASRRGGRTEAFF. CDR3 DNA: TGTGCCAGCAGGAGGGGGGGGCGGACTGAAGCTTTCTTT. The chain is built from TRBV2 and TRBJ1-1, with a possible D match to TRBD1 (6 bases). The CDR3 extends over 13 amino acids. Trimming stripped 6 bases from V and 5 bases from J, with 13 bases between. The germline V gene encodes CDR1 SNHLY and CDR2 FYNNEI. Complete variable domain (other parts from reference TRBV2 and TRBJ1-1): EPEVTQTPSHQVTQMGQEVILRCVPISNHLYFYWYRQILGQKVEFLVSFYNNEISEKSEIFDDQFSVERPDGSNFTLKIRSTKLEDSAMYFCASRRGGRTEAFFGQGTRLTVV.

The DNA of the CDR3 is TGTGCCAGCAGCCGGGGACTAGCCAGGGCCGAGCAGTACTTC. Its translation is CASSRGLARAEQYF. This rearrangement joins TRBV6-5 to TRBJ2-7; TRBD2 agrees at 9 bases. This CDR3 has 14 residues. J gave up 6 bases and V 6 bases, and 9 bases lay outside the gene matches. Germline assignment: CDR1 MNHEY and CDR2 SVGAGI.

V gene TRBV5-4 combines with J gene TRBJ2-1, with TRBD2 matching 8 bases. J lost 4 bases, V lost 0 bases, and 9 bases had no gene match. The CDR3 covers 17 residues. Germline V gene data show CDR1 as SGHNT and CDR2 as YYREEE (reference sequence). The DNA of the CDR3 is TGTGCCAGCAGCTTGGCCCAACTAGCGGATCGGTACAATGAGCAGTTCTTC. This gives the protein CASSLAQLADRYNEQFF.

This rearrangement joins TRBV18 to TRBJ2-5; D perhaps matches TRBD1 (5 bases). CDR1 is KGHSH, CDR2 LQKENI, per germline. V lost 4 bases and J lost 2, with 8 bases in between. The CDR3 has 13 amino acids. The CDR3 sequence: CASSQGSQETQYF. CDR3 in DNA: TGTGCCAGCTCACAGGGGTCACAAGAGACCCAGTACTTC.

This chain links TRBV2 with TRBJ1-2; D unclear. Trimming stripped 5 bases from V and 6 bases from J, with 13 bases between. CDR3 size: 13 residues. Germline CDR1 SNHLY, CDR2 FYNNEI. The CDR3: CASSLGLSDGYTF. Here the CDR3 DNA reads TGTGCCAGCAGTCTTGGACTATCGGATGGCTACACCTTC.

In regard to this clone: One end of the junction does not line up with germline, which may come from a read error. V is TRBV7-7 and J is TRBJ2-1; 9 bases line up with TRBD2. There are 15 residues in the CDR3. Per germline, CDR1 SSHAT and CDR2 FNYEAQ (reference sequence). CDR3 loop: CASSLNSGSNDEQFF. The DNA for the CDR3 is TGTGCTAGCAGCTTAAATAGCGGGAGCAACGATGAGCAGTTCTTC. Based on the CDR3 plus reference TRBV7-7 and TRBJ2-1, the full variable domain is GAGVSQSPRYKVTKRGQDVTLRCDPISSHATLYWYQQALGQGPEFLTYFNYEAQPDKSGLPSDRFSAERPEGSISTLTIQRTEQRDSAMYRCASSLNSGSNDEQFFGPGTRLTVL.

The chain links TRBV5-4 to TRBJ2-6; 8 nucleotides line up with TRBD1. This CDR3 contains 16 residues. Per germline, CDR1 SGHNT and CDR2 YYREEE (reference sequence). Losses at the gene ends were 7 bases for V and 0 bases for J; bases not matched to a gene: 6. The CDR3 nucleotides are TGTGCCAGCGTGGGCAGGGGGCCCTCTGGGGCCAACGTCCTGACTTTC. Its translation: CASVGRGPSGANVLTF. Full variable domain (remainder filled in from reference TRBV5-4 and TRBJ2-6): ETGVTQSPTHLIKTRGQQVTLRCSSQSGHNTVSWYQQALGQGPQFIFQYYREEENGRGNFPPRFSGLQFPNYSSELNVNALELDDSALYLCASVGRGPSGANVLTFGAGSRLTVL.

The chain combines TRBV5-1 with TRBJ2-7; 7 bases are shared with TRBD2. Trimming at V came to 0 bases and at J to 2 bases, leaving 5 bases not matched to a gene. Germline-derived CDR1 and CDR2 are SGHRS and YFSETQ. The CDR3 is 15 amino acids. The CDR3 bases are TGCGCCAGCAGCTTGGACGGGGGGTCCGCCTACGAGCAGTACTTC. The encoded protein is CASSLDGGSAYEQYF.

The CDR3 coding sequence is TGTGCCAGCAGCGTAGCAGGTTTCGGCACCGGGGAGCTGTTTTTT. It specifies CASSVAGFGTGELFF. The chain joins TRBV9 to TRBJ2-2; D unclear. Germline assignment: CDR1 SGDLS and CDR2 YYNGEE. The length of the CDR3 is 15 residues. V lost 0 bases and J 4 bases, leaving 10 bases between the germline ends. Full variable domain (missing parts from reference TRBV9 and TRBJ2-2): DSGVTQTPKHLITATGQRVTLRCSPRSGDLSVYWYQQSLDQGLQFLIQYYNGEERAKGNILERFSAQQFPDLHSELNLSSLELGDSALYFCASSVAGFGTGELFFGEGSRLTVL.

The V gene is TRBV1, the J gene TRBJ2-2; the table calls TRBD2, which could not be checked here. TRBV1 is reported as a pseudogene. CDR3 length: 15 amino acids. In DNA form, the CDR3 reads TGCACCAGCAGCCCCCCCATAAGCAACACCGGGGAGCTGTTTTTT. It is translated as CTSSPPISNTGELFF.

The chain has TRBV10-3 and TRBJ2-7; 7 bases match TRBD2. This CDR3 is 12 amino acids long. Germline assignment: CDR1 ENHRY and CDR2 SYGVKD. Germline trimming cut 4 bases from V and 3 bases from J; bases unmatched to any gene: 0. CDR3 sequence (DNA): TGTGCCATCAGTGGGGGGGGCTACGAGCAGTACTTC. Encoded protein: CAISGGGYEQYF.

The V and J genes are TRBV9 and TRBJ2-5, with D maybe TRBD2 (7 bases). The CDR3 runs 15 residues. Deletions cut 0 bases from V and 5 bases from J, with 14 bases between. Germline V lookup: CDR1 SGDLS, CDR2 YYNGEE. In nucleotides, the CDR3 is TGTGCCAGCAGCGTAGACGGGGGGCCCTTGGAGACCCAGTACTTC. Its protein product is CASSVDGGPLETQYF.

The CDR3 sequence: CASSSYLAGGVETQYF. The CDR3 DNA reads as TGTGCCAGCAGCTCGTACCTAGCGGGGGGGGTAGAGACCCAGTACTTC. The chain carries TRBV5-4 and TRBJ2-5; 12 bases are a match to TRBD2. CDR1 SGHNT and CDR2 YYREEE come from the germline V gene (reference sequence). The CDR3 sequence is 16 residues long. The junction had 7 bases not matched to a gene; V was cut back by 3 bases and J by 4 bases.

The chain carries TRBV5-6 and TRBJ2-5; D not certain. Germline lookup yields CDR1 SGHDT and CDR2 YYEEEE. Trimming left V 4 bases short and J 1 base short, with 14 bases between. The CDR3 is 15 residues long. This CDR3 is CASSPLSLIQETQYF. CDR3 DNA: TGTGCCAGCAGCCCGCTGTCCCTAATCCAAGAGACCCAGTACTTC.

The chain joins TRBV5-1 to TRBJ2-1, with 15 bases matching TRBD2. The CDR3 contains 19 residues. Germline V gives CDR1 SGHRS, CDR2 YFSETQ. V gave up 4 bases and J gave up 5 bases; unmatched junction bases: 13. CDR3 sequence: CASSRGLAGGPRGDNEQFF. As DNA, the CDR3 is TGCGCCAGCAGCCGGGGACTAGCGGGAGGCCCCCGAGGAGACAATGAGCAGTTCTTC.